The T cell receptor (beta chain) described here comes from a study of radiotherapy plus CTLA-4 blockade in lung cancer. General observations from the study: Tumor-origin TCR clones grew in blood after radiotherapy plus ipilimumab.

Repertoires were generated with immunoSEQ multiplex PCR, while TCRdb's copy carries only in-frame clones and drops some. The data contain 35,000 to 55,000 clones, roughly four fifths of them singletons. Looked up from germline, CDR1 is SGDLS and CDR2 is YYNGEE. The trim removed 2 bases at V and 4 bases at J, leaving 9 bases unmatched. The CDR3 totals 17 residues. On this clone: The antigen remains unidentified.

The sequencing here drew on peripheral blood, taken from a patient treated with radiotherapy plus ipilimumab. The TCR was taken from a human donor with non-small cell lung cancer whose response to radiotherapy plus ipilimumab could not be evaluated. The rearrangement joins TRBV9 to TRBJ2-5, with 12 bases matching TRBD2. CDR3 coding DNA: TGTGCCAGCAGCGTTGGGACTAGCGGGCTCGGTGCAGAGACCCAGTACTTC. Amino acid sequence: CASSVGTSGLGAETQYF. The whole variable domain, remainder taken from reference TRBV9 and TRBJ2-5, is DSGVTQTPKHLITATGQRVTLRCSPRSGDLSVYWYQQSLDQGLQFLIQYYNGEERAKGNILERFSAQQFPDLHSELNLSSLELGDSALYFCASSVGTSGLGAETQYFGPGTRLLVL.